This TCR beta chain originates from a study of graft-versus-host responses after intestinal transplantation. The overall study: Transplantation in recipients was multivisceral, liver-intestinal, or isolated intestinal. Study-level results: Early post-transplant HvG declines were associated with peak circulating GvH clone levels.

This clone was counted a single time. Its antigen is still unknown. The CDR3 is 15 residues long. In germline, CDR1 is LGHNA, CDR2 YNFKEQ. V was pared by 4 bases and J by 2 bases, with 6 bases of the junction left unmatched. The assay was immunoSEQ multiplex PCR, and TCRdb's table has in-frame clones only and misses some. This table has roughly 6,700 clones, approximately 91% appearing once. This rearrangement joins TRBV4-2 to TRBJ2-7; 9 bases are shared with TRBD1. Sample: PBMCs, taken 83 days after transplant. The sequence was obtained from a human patient who received an intestinal transplant, so some T cells may come from the graft donor. CDR3 sequence: CASSPRTGEAYEQYF. For the CDR3, the DNA is TGTGCCAGCAGCCCCCGGACAGGGGAGGCCTACGAGCAGTACTTC.